The 14 T cell receptor beta chains in this list originate from one sample, sequenced in a study of graft-versus-host responses after intestinal transplantation. Processed graft tissue released its intraepithelial and lamina propria lymphocytes. TCRdb's copy holds only in-frame clones and misses some; the assay was immunoSEQ multiplex PCR. The repertoire holds under 30,000 clones, with around four fifths as singletons. Sequencing used ileum tissue, obtained 98 days after intestinal transplantation. The receptors originated from a human patient who received an intestinal transplant, so some T cells may come from the graft donor.

The chain recombines TRBV10-1 with TRBJ2-1; possible D gene TRBD2, 5 bases. The CDR3 is 13 residues long. Germline V gene sequence: CDR1 WNHNN, CDR2 SYGVQD (reference sequence). Trimming took 0 bases from V and 7 from J, leaving 7 bases between them. The DNA of the CDR3 is TGCGCCAGCAGTGAGTCGACTATGAATGAGCAGTTCTTC. Protein sequence: CASSESTMNEQFF.

The gene calls are TRBV10-3 and TRBJ1-6; D remains ambiguous. The CDR3 covers 14 residues. Germline CDR1 reads ENHRY; CDR2 reads SYGVKD. Trimming took 0 bases from V and 8 from J, leaving 8 bases between them. This CDR3 is CAISESGMDSPLHF. In DNA form, the CDR3 reads TGTGCCATCAGTGAGTCCGGGATGGATTCACCCCTCCACTTT.

The chain has TRBV10-3 and TRBJ2-7; TRBD1 or TRBD2 may be the D gene (7 bases each). The length of the CDR3 is 13 residues. Germline V CDR1 and CDR2: ENHRY, SYGVKD. Trimming cost V 10 bases and J 1 base, with 14 bases left between them. CDR3: CATGAGQSYEQYF. CDR3 sequence (DNA): TGTGCCACCGGAGCGGGACAGTCCTACGAGCAGTACTTC.

This chain connects TRBV11-2 to TRBJ2-7; D perhaps matches TRBD2 (6 bases). The CDR3 has 16 amino acids. V lost 4 bases and J 2 bases, leaving 18 bases between the germline ends. Germline CDR1 SGHAT, CDR2 FQNNGV. The CDR3 DNA reads as TGTGCCAGCAGCTGGCCTCCGGGACTCAGTGCCTACGAGCAGTACTTC. It specifies CASSWPPGLSAYEQYF.

This clone was picked up a small number of times. The chain carries TRBV15 and TRBJ1-2; 7 bases map to TRBD1. The CDR3 length is 13 residues. The germline CDR1 and CDR2 sequences are LNHNV and YYDKDF (reference sequence). The V and J ends lost 5 bases and 5 bases, in that order; junction bases with no gene match: 5. The CDR3 loop reads CATSFDRVYGYTF. The DNA for the CDR3 is TGTGCCACCAGCTTTGACAGGGTTTATGGCTACACCTTC.

The chain couples TRBV5-8 to TRBJ1-2; D is perhaps TRBD1 (5 bases). Germline assignment: CDR1 SGHTS and CDR2 YDEGEE. The CDR3 covers 12 residues. V shed 5 bases and J shed 8 bases, with 13 bases lying between them. In DNA, the CDR3 is TGTGCCAGCAGTTCTGGGGCGGAGGGCTACACCTTC. This gives the protein CASSSGAEGYTF. Full variable domain (rest looked up from reference TRBV5-8 and TRBJ1-2): EAGVTQSPTHLIKTRGQQATLRCSPISGHTSVYWYQQALGLGLQFLLWYDEGEERNRGNFPPRFSGRQFPNYSSELNVNALELEDSALYLCASSSGAEGYTFGSGTRLTVV.

The chain is built from TRBV15 and TRBJ2-1; perhaps TRBD2 as D (5 bases). The CDR3 extends over 13 amino acids. V was pared by 0 bases and J by 7 bases, with 7 bases between. Germline V lookup: CDR1 LNHNV, CDR2 YYDKDF (reference sequence). The CDR3 region is CATSRDTGNEQFF. DNA of the CDR3: TGTGCCACCAGCAGAGATACGGGGAATGAGCAGTTCTTC.

The CDR3 bases are TGTGCCAGCAGCCCGGGAGCAGGAGACTATGGCTACACCTTC. Its translation: CASSPGAGDYGYTF. V is TRBV7-9 and J is TRBJ1-2; D remains ambiguous. Germline values: CDR1 SEHNR, CDR2 FQNEAQ (reference sequence). The V end was cut by 5 bases, the J end by 3 bases, with 13 bases between. This CDR3 is built from 14 residues. The full variable domain, in which reference TRBV7-9 and TRBJ1-2 provide the parts outside the CDR3, is DTGVSQNPRHKITKRGQNVTFRCDPISEHNRLYWYRQTLGQGPEFLTYFQNEAQLEKSRLLSDRFSAERPKGSFSTLEIQRTEQGDSAMYLCASSPGAGDYGYTFGSGTRLTVV.

This clone came up a few times. In DNA, the CDR3 is TGTGCCAGCAGCTCTCTCACCTCTTTTGGTGAGCAGTTCTTC. Its protein is CASSSLTSFGEQFF. This rearrangement joins TRBV7-9 to TRBJ2-1; D gene ambiguous. The germline CDR1 and CDR2 sequences are SEHNR and FQNEAQ (reference sequence). V lost 4 bases and J 9 bases, leaving 16 bases between the germline ends. The CDR3 spans 14 residues.

This clone was recorded only once. The V call is TRBV6-1, the J call TRBJ1-5; D gene unclear. V dropped 4 bases and J dropped 0 bases, with 10 bases sitting between them. This CDR3 has 15 residues. Looked up from germline, CDR1 is MNHNS and CDR2 is SASEGT. CDR3 amino acids: CASSVRHLSNQPQHF. The CDR3 DNA reads TGTGCCAGCAGTGTCCGACATCTTAGCAATCAGCCCCAGCATTTT.

Here the CDR3 reads CASSDGTGRTGELFF. The CDR3 DNA is TGTGCCAGCAGCGACGGGACAGGGAGAACCGGGGAGCTGTTTTTT. The chain couples TRBV13 to TRBJ2-2; 9 bases fit TRBD1. V shed 5 bases and J 5 bases; nucleotides not matched to a gene: 6. Looked up from germline, CDR1 is PRHDT and CDR2 is FYEKMQ (reference sequence). The CDR3 runs to 15 residues.

V and J are TRBV7-8 and TRBJ2-1; the D gene is possibly TRBD2 (7 bases). This CDR3 comprises 18 residues. With 4 bases removed from V and 0 bases from J, the gap between germline ends came to 19 bases. Germline CDR1 SGHVS, CDR2 FQNEAQ. For the CDR3, the DNA is TGTGCCAGCAGCTCGGCCCCTGGCGGGGGCACCTCCTACAATGAGCAGTTCTTC. Its protein product is CASSSAPGGGTSYNEQFF. The full variable domain, its missing parts supplied by reference TRBV7-8 and TRBJ2-1, is GAGVSQSPRYKVAKRGQDVALRCDPISGHVSLFWYQQALGQGPEFLTYFQNEAQLDKSGLPSDRFFAERPEGSVSTLKIQRTQQEDSAVYLCASSSAPGGGTSYNEQFFGPGTRLTVL.

The V call is TRBV23-1, the J call TRBJ1-6; weak D call: TRBD1 (6 bases). TRBV23-1 is identified as an open reading frame with a role that is uncertain. Deletions cut 1 base from V and 6 bases from J, with 10 bases between. The CDR3 contains 15 residues. The DNA of the CDR3 is TGCGCCAGCAGTCAATTCCAACAGGGTAATTCACCCCTCCACTTT. As protein: CASSQFQQGNSPLHF.

The chain joins TRBV7-9 to TRBJ1-6; 8 positions match TRBD1. Germline CDR1 SEHNR, CDR2 FQNEAQ (reference sequence). The CDR3 runs 17 residues. Trimming at V came to 5 bases and at J to 10 bases, leaving 16 bases not matched to a gene. The CDR3 loop reads CASSLSGQGYFGSPLHF. The CDR3 DNA sequence: TGTGCCAGCAGCCTTTCTGGACAGGGTTATTTTGGGTCACCCCTCCACTTT.